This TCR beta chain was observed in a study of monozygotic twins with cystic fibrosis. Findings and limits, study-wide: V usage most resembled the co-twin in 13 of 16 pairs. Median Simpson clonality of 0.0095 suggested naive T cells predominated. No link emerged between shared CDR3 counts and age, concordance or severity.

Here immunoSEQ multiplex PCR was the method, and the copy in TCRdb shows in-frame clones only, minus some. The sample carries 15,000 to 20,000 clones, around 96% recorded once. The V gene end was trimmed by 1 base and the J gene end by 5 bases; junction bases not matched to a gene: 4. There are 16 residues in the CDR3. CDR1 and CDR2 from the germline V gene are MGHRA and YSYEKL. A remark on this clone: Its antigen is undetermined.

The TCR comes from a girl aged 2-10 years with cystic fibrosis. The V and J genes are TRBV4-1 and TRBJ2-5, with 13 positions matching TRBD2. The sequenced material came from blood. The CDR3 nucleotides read TGCGCCAGCAGCCAAGCGGGACTAGCGGGGTGGGAGACCCAGTACTTC. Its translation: CASSQAGLAGWETQYF.